A selection of T cell receptor beta chains follows, all from one sample in a study of CD4 T cells in relation to SARS-CoV-2 and coronaviruses. Their antigens are not known. TCRdb's table, derived via immunoSEQ multiplex PCR, lists solely in-frame clones and lacks some. The sample consists of approximately 25,000 clones, 73% of them appearing once. Sequencing used CD4+ T cells from PBMCs, cultured in vitro. The receptors derive from a human donor in good health. Both conserved end residues are part of each CDR3. A D gene is named only where the DNA matches it firmly.

TRBV6-5,TRBJ2-7,TRBD1,CASSRTGGIPYEQYF
TRBV12-3/TRBV12-4,TRBJ1-4,TRBD1,CASSPGTVEKLFF
TRBV10-3,TRBJ1-2,NA,CAISESSGSNYGYTF
TRBV5-6,TRBJ1-1,NA,CASSLVVDTEAFF
TRBV6-1,TRBJ2-3,NA,CASSEVIWAPPTDTQYF
TRBV5-1,TRBJ1-1,NA,CASSLGAGVNTEAFF
TRBV28,TRBJ1-5,NA,CATRDTKQPQHF
TRBV7-8,TRBJ2-5,NA,CASSLAAQETQYF
TRBV10-2,TRBJ2-1,NA,CASRDGLGSDYNEQFF
TRBV19,TRBJ1-1,NA,CASSRPGATEAFF
TRBV27,TRBJ2-1,NA,CASSLTGRVGDEQFF
TRBV5-1,TRBJ1-5,NA,CASRQTGSDNQPQHF
TRBV6-1,TRBJ1-2,NA,CASSLQGVLGYTF
TRBV6-1,TRBJ1-5,NA,CASSEMVQPQHF
TRBV6-5,TRBJ1-1,NA,CASSLWVGNTEAFF
TRBV24-1,TRBJ1-5,NA,CATSDPARDQPQHF
TRBV24-1,TRBJ2-5,NA,CATSESGQMTQYF
TRBV12-1,TRBJ1-1,NA,CASVRTGGLETEAFF
TRBV3-1/TRBV3-2,TRBJ2-1,NA,CASSQVSNEQFF
TRBV5-1,TRBJ1-1,NA,CASLGRGNTEAFF
TRBV12-3/TRBV12-4,TRBJ1-2,NA,CASKIAGYGYTF
TRBV4-2,TRBJ2-7,TRBD2,CASSPGLAGGPTYEQYF